The 18 T cell receptor beta chains given below trace back to one sample, sequenced in a study of spatial heterogeneity in lung cancer. Overall study findings and caveats: Tumors with more nonsynonymous mutations had more expanded intratumoral alpha and beta TCRs.

No antigens are known for them. TCRdb fed the 5' RACE reads into MiXCR, producing one record per CDR3 protein. The repertoire holds roughly 11,000 distinct CDR3 sequences, with around 10% as singletons. The time point is: sample taken at primary tumor resection. The sample consisted of lung tumor tissue, taken at surgery. The source of these receptors is a female donor with early-stage non-small cell lung cancer.

Ten or more counts support this clonotype. V is TRBV4-3 and J is TRBJ2-1; 8 positions match TRBD1. Germline CDR1 reads LGHNA; CDR2 reads YSLEER. The CDR3 is 15 residues long. J was trimmed by 8 bases and V by 0 bases; bases with no gene match: 6. The CDR3: CASSQDWGQADEQFF. The CDR3 region has the DNA TGCGCCAGCAGCCAAGATTGGGGACAGGCGGATGAGCAGTTCTTC.

This clonotype was seen a few times. The gene calls are TRBV19 and TRBJ2-5, with TRBD1 matching 9 bases. Trimming at V came to 3 bases and at J to 4 bases, leaving 6 bases not matched to a gene. The germline gives CDR1 LNHDA, CDR2 SQIVND (reference sequence). The CDR3 length is 15 residues. DNA of the CDR3: TGTGCCAGTAGTATCACGGGACAGGGTTTAGAGACCCAGTACTTC. Translating gives CASSITGQGLETQYF.

This clonotype was counted ten times or more. The chain recombines TRBV27 with TRBJ2-3; D not certain. The CDR3 sequence is 14 residues long. From germline, CDR1 is MNHEY and CDR2 SMNVEV (reference sequence). V was pared by 6 bases and J by 8 bases, with 18 bases between. CDR3 sequence: CASSSPEIVGTQYF. CDR3 nucleotide sequence: TGTGCCAGCAGCTCCCCGGAGATAGTCGGTACGCAGTATTTT.

This clonotype turned up a few times. The chain links TRBV20-1 to TRBJ1-6; D not certain. V was pared by 2 bases and J by 7 bases, with 12 bases between. The CDR3 sequence is 14 residues long. Germline CDR1 DFQATT, CDR2 SNEGSKA (reference sequence). The chain's CDR3 is CSARLAVGNSPLHF. Written as DNA, the CDR3 is TGCAGTGCTAGACTGGCAGTAGGCAATTCACCCCTCCACTTT.

There are many counts of this clonotype. V usage is TRBV9 and J usage is TRBJ2-1; the D gene is possibly TRBD2 (7 bases). Germline assignment: CDR1 SGDLS and CDR2 YYNGEE. The CDR3 loop spans 17 amino acids. The V and J ends lost 4 bases and 4 bases respectively, with 21 bases between them. CDR3 in amino acids: CASSPRGAGERYNEQFF. The CDR3 bases are TGTGCCAGCAGCCCGAGGGGGGCGGGAGAGAGGTACAATGAGCAGTTCTTC. The full variable domain, with the rest looked up from reference TRBV9 and TRBJ2-1, is DSGVTQTPKHLITATGQRVTLRCSPRSGDLSVYWYQQSLDQGLQFLIQYYNGEERAKGNILERFSAQQFPDLHSELNLSSLELGDSALYFCASSPRGAGERYNEQFFGPGTRLTVL.

This clonotype has at least ten counts. The V gene is TRBV6-5, the J gene TRBJ1-2; weak D call: TRBD1 (6 bases). V lost 6 bases and J 2 bases, leaving 13 bases between the germline ends. The length of the CDR3 is 14 residues. The germline CDR1 and CDR2 sequences are MNHEY and SVGAGI. CDR3 nucleotide sequence: TGTGCCAGCAGCCACCAACAGGGCAACTATGGCTACACCTTC. This translates into CASSHQQGNYGYTF.

The V and J genes are TRBV6-1 and TRBJ2-1; TRBD2 aligns across 16 bases. Germline lookup yields CDR1 MNHNS and CDR2 SASEGT. The V segment lost 2 bases and the J segment 7 bases; nucleotides outside the gene matches: 8. This CDR3 spans 18 amino acids. This CDR3 reads CASSENPGLAGGRNEQFF. The CDR3 region has the DNA TGTGCCAGCAGTGAAAACCCGGGACTAGCGGGAGGGAGGAATGAGCAGTTCTTC.

In DNA, the CDR3 is TGTGCGAAGCTATTGACCACTCTCCCAGATACGCAGTATTTT. Amino acids: CAKLLTTLPDTQYF. The chain combines TRBV2 with TRBJ2-3, with D unclear. Germline CDR1 is SNHLY and CDR2 is FYNNEI. The CDR3 runs 14 residues. The entire variable domain, with the rest obtained from reference TRBV2 and TRBJ2-3, is as follows: EPEVTQTPSHQVTQMGQEVILRCVPISNHLYFYWYRQILGQKVEFLVSFYNNEISEKSEIFDDQFSVERPDGSNFTLKIRSTKLEDSAMYFCAKLLTTLPDTQYFGPGTRLTVL.

Many counts were recorded for this clonotype. The chain carries TRBV29-1 and TRBJ2-1; 10 bases agree with TRBD2. V shed 0 bases and J 15 bases; nucleotides not matched to a gene: 2. Germline V CDR1 and CDR2: SQVTM, ANQGSEA. The CDR3 is 11 amino acids. This CDR3 is CSVEDPSGRFF. CDR3 in DNA: TGCAGCGTTGAAGATCCTAGCGGGAGGTTCTTC.

This clonotype was seen ten or more times. The chain carries TRBV18 and TRBJ2-2, with a tentative D call TRBD2 (6 bases). Trimming took off 2 bases at V and 1 base at J, with 11 bases between the two ends. This CDR3 has 16 residues. Per the germline V gene, CDR1 is KGHSH and CDR2 is LQKENI. As DNA, the CDR3 is TGTGCCAGCTCACCAGGCGGCGGGGTGAACACCGGGGAGCTGTTTTTT. This gives the protein CASSPGGGVNTGELFF.

This clonotype showed up many times. The chain uses TRBV7-9 and TRBJ1-1; D unresolved. Germline assignment: CDR1 SEHNR and CDR2 FQNEAQ (reference sequence). There are 15 residues in the CDR3. Trimming removed 1 base from V and 0 bases from J, with 9 bases in between. The CDR3 loop reads CASSLVSGLNTEAFF. In DNA form, the CDR3 reads TGTGCCAGCAGCTTAGTGTCCGGGCTGAACACTGAAGCTTTCTTT.

This clonotype has ten or more counts. The genes are TRBV7-2 and TRBJ2-7, with a tentative D call TRBD2 (5 bases). V lost 4 bases to trimming and J lost 2 bases, with 21 bases between them. The germline V gene has CDR1 SGHTA and CDR2 FQGNSA. This CDR3 comprises 17 residues. The CDR3 loop reads CASSSTGSGGLPYEQYF. The CDR3 nucleotides read TGTGCCAGCAGCTCTACGGGAAGCGGAGGCCTCCCCTACGAGCAGTACTTC.

This clonotype counts as medium-sized. The V gene is TRBV6-5, the J gene TRBJ1-5; unclear D gene. The CDR3 has 17 amino acids. Trimming removed 0 bases at V and 1 base at J, with 13 bases between. CDR1 is MNHEY, CDR2 SVGAGI, per germline. The CDR3 sequence: CASSYSWDPASNQPQHF. DNA of the CDR3: TGTGCCAGCAGTTACTCGTGGGATCCCGCCAGCAATCAGCCCCAGCATTTT.

This clonotype showed up many times. The gene calls are TRBV6-2 or TRBV6-3 and TRBJ1-6, with TRBD1 as a possible D gene (6 bases). V lost 7 bases and J 6 bases, leaving 13 bases between the germline ends. This CDR3 spans 14 amino acids. Germline V CDR1 and CDR2: MNHEY, SVGEGT. CDR3 sequence (DNA): TGTGCCAGCACTTCTGGACAGACTAATTCACCCCTCCACTTT. It specifies CASTSGQTNSPLHF.

This clonotype is labeled as medium-sized. This sequence joins TRBV28 and TRBJ1-1; TRBD1 matches at 9 bases. J was trimmed by 10 bases and V by 4 bases; bases with no gene match: 7. The CDR3 is 13 residues long. Germline V gene lookup returns CDR1 MDHEN and CDR2 SYDVKM. CDR3 in amino acids: CASSYRQGGRAFF. The CDR3 DNA follows: TGTGCCAGCAGTTACCGACAGGGGGGAAGAGCTTTCTTT.

This chain joins TRBV10-3 and TRBJ2-2; D perhaps matches TRBD2 (5 bases). The germline CDR1 and CDR2 sequences are ENHRY and SYGVKD. There are 14 residues in the CDR3. Trimming left V 5 bases short and J 0 bases short, with 7 bases between. CDR3: CAISTEANTGELFF. DNA of the CDR3: TGTGCCATCAGTACGGAGGCGAACACCGGGGAGCTGTTTTTT.

The J gene is TRBJ2-1, the V gene TRBV7-3, with D possibly matching TRBD2 (5 bases). The CDR3 has 14 residues. Trimming removed 8 bases at V and 5 bases at J, with 16 bases between. Germline V gives CDR1 SGHTA, CDR2 FQGTGA. The CDR3 DNA reads TGTGCCAGCGGCCCGACGGGATCGAACAATGAGCAGTTCTTC. This codes for CASGPTGSNNEQFF.

In this sample, this clonotype turned up many times. The chain is built from TRBV7-3 and TRBJ2-3; the match to TRBD2 covers 12 bases. V was clipped by 2 bases and J by 6 bases; unmatched bases: 15. Germline V gives CDR1 SGHTA, CDR2 FQGTGA. The CDR3 is 19 residues long. Here the CDR3 DNA reads TGTGCCAGCAGCTTAGGGTTGCTAGCGGGAGGGCCCCACACGGATACGCAGTATTTT. This translates into CASSLGLLAGGPHTDTQYF.